These T cell receptor beta chains were read from a single sample in a study of T cell changes during pregnancy in multiple sclerosis. The assay was immunoSEQ multiplex PCR, and TCRdb's table has in-frame clones only and misses some. The sample records some 35,000 clones, approximately 89% being singletons. Sequenced here: CD4+ T cells from peripheral blood mononuclear cells, sampled after pregnancy. These TCRs come from a female donor in good health, enrolled as a control in a pregnancy study. CDR3s include the opening cysteine and the closing phenylalanine or tryptophan. Fields, in order: D gene, J gene, V gene, clone size, CDR3 protein, CDR3 DNA. D genes are given only for firm matches. Only some rows state a clone size, as once, few, many or a class for expanded clones.

>TRBD1|TRBJ1-1|TRBV15|once
CATRSGPSRDRAIQMNTEAFF
TGTGCCACCAGGAGCGGCCCCTCCCGGGACAGGGCCATCCAAATGAACACTGAAGCTTTCTTT
>TRBD2|TRBJ2-1|TRBV5-1|NA
CASSLVAGAYNEQFF
TGCGCCAGCAGCTTAGTAGCGGGAGCCTACAATGAGCAGTTCTTC
>TRBD2|TRBJ2-3|TRBV5-6|NA
CASGLAGADTQYF
TGTGCCAGCGGACTAGCGGGAGCAGATACGCAGTATTTT
>TRBD2|TRBJ2-1|TRBV7-3|NA
CASSLGRTSSYNEQFF
TGTGCCAGCAGCTTAGGTCGGACTAGCTCCTACAATGAGCAGTTCTTC
>TRBD1|TRBJ1-1|TRBV7-9|NA
CASTMDGTAGPEAFF
TGTGCCAGCACCATGGACGGGACAGCAGGTCCTGAAGCTTTCTTT
>NA|TRBJ1-3|TRBV6-1|NA
CASSRPGGSNTIYF
TGTGCCAGCAGTCGGCCCGGGGGATCAAACACCATATATTTT
>NA|TRBJ1-5|TRBV4-2|NA
CASSQDSWQPQHF
TGTGCCAGCAGCCAAGACAGTTGGCAGCCCCAGCATTTT
>NA|TRBJ2-7|TRBV20-1|few
CSARPGHEQYF
TGCAGTGCTAGACCAGGCCACGAGCAGTACTTC
>TRBD1|TRBJ1-6|TRBV10-2|few
CASSETGVGRSPLHF
TGCGCCAGCAGTGAGACAGGGGTCGGTAGATCACCCCTCCACTTT
>TRBD2|TRBJ2-5|TRBV28|NA
CASSRTTSGTQETQYF
TGTGCCAGCAGTCGAACGACTAGCGGGACGCAAGAGACCCAGTACTTC
>NA|TRBJ1-1|TRBV19|NA
CASTARGRGTNTEAFF
TGTGCCAGTACGGCCAGGGGAAGAGGGACGAACACTGAAGCTTTCTTT
>NA|TRBJ2-7|TRBV9|NA
CASSPTGDFLSYEQYF
TGTGCCAGCAGCCCTACGGGGGACTTCCTCTCCTACGAGCAGTACTTC
>NA|TRBJ2-7|TRBV27|NA
CASSLLGVGLYEQYF
TGTGCCAGCAGTTTATTAGGGGTGGGACTCTACGAGCAGTACTTC
>TRBD1|TRBJ1-6|TRBV28|NA
CASSPTGKNSPLHF
TGTGCCAGCAGCCCGACAGGGAAAAATTCACCCCTCCACTTT
>TRBD1|TRBJ1-2|TRBV15|NA
CATSTLSTGGYTF
TGTGCCACCAGCACCCTCTCGACAGGGGGCTACACCTTC
>NA|TRBJ1-1|TRBV15|NA
CATSRRNTEAFF
TGTGCCACCAGCAGGAGGAACACTGAAGCTTTCTTT
>TRBD2|TRBJ2-7|TRBV5-1|NA
CASSPTSATPKYEQYF
TGCGCCAGCAGCCCCACTAGCGCTACTCCCAAATACGAGCAGTACTTC
>NA|TRBJ1-6|TRBV28|NA
CASSSQGPPLHF
TGTGCCAGCAGTTCTCAGGGTCCACCCCTCCACTTT
>TRBD1|TRBJ1-6|TRBV19|NA
CATRDSNNSPLHF
TGTGCCACCCGGGACAGCAATAATTCACCCCTCCACTTT
>TRBD1|TRBJ1-5|TRBV6-5|once
CASSRTGDRNQPQHF
TGTGCCAGCAGCCGGACAGGGGATCGCAATCAGCCCCAGCATTTT
>NA|TRBJ1-2|TRBV5-5|NA
CASSPIGEANYGYTF
TGTGCCAGCAGCCCCATCGGGGAAGCAAACTATGGCTACACCTTC
>NA|TRBJ2-5|TRBV18|NA
CASSPTYQETQYF
TGTGCCAGCTCTCCGACATATCAAGAGACCCAGTACTTC
>NA|TRBJ1-5|TRBV11-2|NA
CASSLSGSRNQPQHF
TGTGCCAGCAGCCTAAGCGGTAGTCGGAATCAGCCCCAGCATTTT
>TRBD2|TRBJ2-1|TRBV7-3|NA
CASSLSASGGNEQFF
TGTGCCAGCAGCTTAAGTGCCAGCGGGGGAAATGAGCAGTTCTTC
>TRBD1|TRBJ1-6|TRBV28|NA
CASSPDRDNSPLHF
TGTGCCAGCAGTCCCGACAGGGATAATTCACCCCTCCACTTT
>NA|TRBJ2-1|TRBV4-3|NA
CASSQDSPIMTGYNEQFF
TGCGCCAGCAGCCAAGATTCCCCTATCATGACAGGCTACAATGAGCAGTTCTTC
>NA|TRBJ2-3|TRBV6-1|NA
CASSGWGRGDTQYF
TGTGCCAGCAGTGGATGGGGGCGTGGAGATACGCAGTATTTT
>NA|TRBJ1-4|TRBV6-1|NA
CASSERQGPNEKLFF
TGTGCCAGCAGTGAACGGCAGGGTCCTAATGAAAAACTGTTTTTT
>NA|TRBJ2-6|TRBV4-1|NA
CASSQEVVVPRQLSSGANVLTF
TGCGCCAGCAGCCAAGAAGTGGTGGTGCCGCGACAGTTAAGCTCTGGGGCCAACGTCCTGACTTTC
>TRBD1|TRBJ1-5|TRBV27|NA
CASSRQGGEIQPQHF
TGTGCCAGCAGCAGACAGGGTGGGGAAATTCAGCCCCAGCATTTT
>NA|TRBJ2-3|TRBV6-4|NA
CASSASHESPTDTQYF
TGTGCCAGCAGTGCCTCACACGAATCCCCCACAGATACGCAGTATTTT
>NA|TRBJ1-3|TRBV14|NA
CASSRTGVVTSSGNTIYF
TGTGCCAGCAGCCGCACCGGGGTTGTGACGAGCTCTGGAAACACCATATATTTT
>TRBD1|TRBJ1-1|TRBV6-5|NA
CASGRGDSEAFF
TGTGCCAGCGGTAGAGGGGACAGCGAAGCTTTCTTT
>TRBD1|TRBJ1-5|TRBV19|NA
CASSTPGQGGQPQHF
TGTGCCAGTAGTACCCCGGGACAGGGAGGGCAGCCCCAGCATTTT
>TRBD2|TRBJ2-2|TRBV6-5|NA
CASRGAGKTGELFF
TGTGCCAGCAGGGGAGCGGGGAAGACCGGGGAGCTGTTTTTT
>NA|TRBJ1-5|TRBV10-3|NA
CAISPDRSNQPQHF
TGTGCCATCAGTCCAGACAGAAGCAATCAGCCCCAGCATTTT
>NA|TRBJ2-1|TRBV5-6|NA
CASSLASGSHEQFF
TGTGCCAGCAGCTTGGCCTCGGGATCCCATGAGCAGTTCTTC
>NA|TRBJ1-6|TRBV6-6|NA
CASSDAFGSQVPLHF
TGTGCCAGCAGTGACGCCTTCGGGAGTCAGGTACCCCTCCACTTT
>NA|TRBJ1-2|TRBV4-2|NA
CASSQVPGEEYGYTF
TGTGCCAGCAGCCAAGTGCCAGGGGAAGAGTATGGCTACACCTTC
>TRBD2|TRBJ2-7|TRBV7-2|NA
CASSLAGSGGLYEQYF
TGTGCCAGCAGCTTAGCTGGCAGCGGGGGGCTCTACGAGCAGTACTTC
>TRBD1|TRBJ2-7|TRBV6-6|NA
CASSYKDRAEQYF
TGTGCCAGCAGTTACAAGGACAGGGCCGAGCAGTACTTC
>NA|TRBJ1-1|TRBV28|NA
CASSLPDRNTEAFF
TGTGCCAGCAGTTTACCGGACAGGAACACTGAAGCTTTCTTT
>TRBD2|TRBJ2-3|TRBV5-1|NA
CASSPRREGHDTQYF
TGCGCCAGCAGCCCCAGGCGGGAGGGCCACGATACGCAGTATTTT
>TRBD2|TRBJ2-5|TRBV11-3|NA
CASSPGTSGGKETQYF
TGTGCCAGCAGCCCCGGGACTAGCGGGGGAAAAGAGACCCAGTACTTC